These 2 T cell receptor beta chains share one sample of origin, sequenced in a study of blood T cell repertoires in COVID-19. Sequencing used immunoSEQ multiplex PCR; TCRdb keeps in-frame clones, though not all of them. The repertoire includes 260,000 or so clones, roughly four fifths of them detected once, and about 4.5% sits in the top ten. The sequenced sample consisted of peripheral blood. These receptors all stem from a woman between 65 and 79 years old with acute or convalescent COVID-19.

The CDR3: CASSMAVEGLPEAFF. The CDR3 DNA reads as TGTGCCAGTAGTATGGCCGTTGAGGGATTGCCAGAAGCTTTCTTT. V is TRBV19 and J is TRBJ1-1; D remains unclear. Germline CDR1 LNHDA, CDR2 SQIVND (reference sequence). V gave up 3 bases and J gave up 8 bases, with 19 bases separating them. The CDR3 sequence is 15 residues long.

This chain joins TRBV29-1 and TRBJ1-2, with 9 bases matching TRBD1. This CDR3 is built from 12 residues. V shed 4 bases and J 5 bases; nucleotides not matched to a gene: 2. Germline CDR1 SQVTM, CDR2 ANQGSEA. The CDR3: CSVAGTGYGYTF. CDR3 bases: TGCAGCGTTGCCGGGACAGGGTATGGCTACACCTTC.